This T cell receptor (beta chain) was recorded in a study of low-dose radiotherapy and immunotherapy resistance in tumors. The CDR3 sequence is 16 residues long. Germline V gives CDR1 ENHRY, CDR2 SYGVKD. V was clipped by 0 bases and J by 6 bases, with 14 bases between them. The time point: before trial treatment. In its sample, this clonotype was seen many times. TRAV- and TRBV-specific primers primed first-strand cDNA, covering alpha and beta chains. Using a constant-region primer together with a V-primer adapter, TCRs were subjected to 20 to 25 PCR cycles of amplification. TCRdb re-called the reads through MiXCR, storing one row per CDR3 protein. The sample has fewer than 90,000 distinct CDR3 sequences, over 15% seen once.

The chain links TRBV10-3 to TRBJ2-2, with D perhaps matching TRBD2 (6 bases). This sequence originates from a male donor with prostate cancer. The starting material was PBMCs, obtained before treatment. The CDR3 protein is CAISESGGDGSGELFF. CDR3 bases: TGTGCCATCAGTGAGTCGGGCGGGGACGGCTCCGGGGAGCTGTTTTTT.